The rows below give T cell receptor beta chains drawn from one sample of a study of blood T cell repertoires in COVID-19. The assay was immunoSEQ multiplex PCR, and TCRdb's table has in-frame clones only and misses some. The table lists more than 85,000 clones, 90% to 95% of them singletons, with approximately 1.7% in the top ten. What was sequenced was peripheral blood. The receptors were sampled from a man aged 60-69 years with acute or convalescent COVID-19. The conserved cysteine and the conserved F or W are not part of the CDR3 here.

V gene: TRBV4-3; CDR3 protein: ASSQGDGGEQF
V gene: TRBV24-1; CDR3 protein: ATSDTAGAGNEQF
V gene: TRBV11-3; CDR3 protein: ASIGTGALGDTQY
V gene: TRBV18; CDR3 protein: ASSPTSTGESGYT
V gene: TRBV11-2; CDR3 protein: ASSSAQYPQVR
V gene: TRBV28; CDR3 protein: ASRKAGDGYEQY
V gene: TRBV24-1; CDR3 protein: ATSDPPTDTQY
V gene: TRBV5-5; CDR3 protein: ASSPSTETGAQETQY
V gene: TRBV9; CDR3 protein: ASSTTGTVSTNEKLF
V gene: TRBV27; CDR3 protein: ASSRGSLWGYT
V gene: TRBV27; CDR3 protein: ASGHIGTDTQY
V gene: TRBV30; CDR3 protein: AWSSKRGYNEQF
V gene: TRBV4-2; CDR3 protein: ASSQAGTGSYNEQF
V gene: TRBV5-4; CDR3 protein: ASSSGNNRGSMPEAF
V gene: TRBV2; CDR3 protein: ASSRQGLREQF